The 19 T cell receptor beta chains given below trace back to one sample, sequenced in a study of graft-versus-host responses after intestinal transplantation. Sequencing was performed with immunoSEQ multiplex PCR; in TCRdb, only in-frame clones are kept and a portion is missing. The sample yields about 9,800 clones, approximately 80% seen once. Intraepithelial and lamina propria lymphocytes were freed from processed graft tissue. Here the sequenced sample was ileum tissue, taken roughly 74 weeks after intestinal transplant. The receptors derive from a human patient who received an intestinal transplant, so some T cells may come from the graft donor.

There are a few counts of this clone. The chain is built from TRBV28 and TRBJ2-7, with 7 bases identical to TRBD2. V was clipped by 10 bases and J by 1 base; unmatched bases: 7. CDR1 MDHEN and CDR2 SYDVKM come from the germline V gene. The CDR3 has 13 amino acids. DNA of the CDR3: TGTGCCACCCTGGCGGGAGAGTCCTACGAGCAGTACTTC. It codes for CATLAGESYEQYF. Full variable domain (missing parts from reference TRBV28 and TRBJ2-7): DVKVTQSSRYLVKRTGEKVFLECVQDMDHENMFWYRQDPGLGLRLIYFSYDVKMKEKGDIPEGYSVSREKKERFSLILESASTNQTSMYLCATLAGESYEQYFGPGTRLTVT.

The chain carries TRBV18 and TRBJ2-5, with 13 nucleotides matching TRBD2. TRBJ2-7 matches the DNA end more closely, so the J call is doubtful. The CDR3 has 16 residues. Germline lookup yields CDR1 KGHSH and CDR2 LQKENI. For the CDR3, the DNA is TGTGCCAGCTCACGGACTAGCGGGGGAGTCCCCTACGAGCAGTACTTC. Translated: CASSRTSGGVPYEQYF.

CDR3 region: CASSSRGRFTDTQYF. The CDR3 DNA reads as TGTGCCAGCAGCTCGCGGGGGCGATTCACAGATACGCAGTATTTT. This sequence joins TRBV5-4 and TRBJ2-3, with D maybe TRBD2 (7 bases). V was cut by 3 bases and J by 2 bases, with 13 bases left in between. The length of the CDR3 is 15 residues. Germline CDR1 and CDR2: SGHNT and YYREEE (reference sequence).

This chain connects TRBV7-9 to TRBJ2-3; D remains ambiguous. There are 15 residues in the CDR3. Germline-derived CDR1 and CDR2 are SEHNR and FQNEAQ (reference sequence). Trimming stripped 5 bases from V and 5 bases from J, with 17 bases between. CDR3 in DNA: TGTGCCAGCAGCCCCCGGGCGCAGAGGTTAGATACGCAGTATTTT. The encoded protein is CASSPRAQRLDTQYF.

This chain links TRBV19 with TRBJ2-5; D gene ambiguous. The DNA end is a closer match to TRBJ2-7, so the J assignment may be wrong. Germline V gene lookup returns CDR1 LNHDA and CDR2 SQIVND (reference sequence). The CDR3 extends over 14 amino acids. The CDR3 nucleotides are TGTGCCAGTAGTATAAGTTTGGGGACCTACGAGCAGTACTTC. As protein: CASSISLGTYEQYF.

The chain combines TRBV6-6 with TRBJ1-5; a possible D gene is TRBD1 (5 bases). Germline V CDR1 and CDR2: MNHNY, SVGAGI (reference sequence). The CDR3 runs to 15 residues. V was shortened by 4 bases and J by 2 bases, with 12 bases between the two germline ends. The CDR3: CASSSERDGNQPQHF. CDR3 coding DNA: TGTGCCAGCAGTTCCGAGCGGGACGGCAATCAGCCCCAGCATTTT.

The CDR3 DNA is TGTGCCTGGAGTGTGTACAGGGAAACCGGGGAGCTGTTTTTT. This translates into CAWSVYRETGELFF. This chain joins TRBV30 and TRBJ2-2, with D possibly matching TRBD1 (6 bases). The V gene lost 0 bases and the J gene lost 5 bases, with 10 bases spanning the gap. Germline CDR1 reads GTSNPN; CDR2 reads SVGIG (reference sequence). CDR3 length equals 14 residues.

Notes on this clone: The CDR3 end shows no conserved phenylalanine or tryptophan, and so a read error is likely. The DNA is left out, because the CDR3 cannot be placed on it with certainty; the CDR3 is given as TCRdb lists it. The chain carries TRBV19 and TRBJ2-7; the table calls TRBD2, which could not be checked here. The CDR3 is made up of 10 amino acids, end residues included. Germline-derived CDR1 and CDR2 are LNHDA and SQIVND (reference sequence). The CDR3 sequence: CASSTTGTSL.

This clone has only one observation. The CDR3 region has the DNA TGCGCCAGCAGCTCGGGGACTAGCGGGGGGTTGGTCGAGCAGTACTTC. Translating gives CASSSGTSGGLVEQYF. This chain links TRBV5-1 with TRBJ2-7, with 15 positions matching TRBD2. The CDR3 sequence is 16 residues long. V trimming: 3 bases; J trimming: 6 bases; junction bases outside the gene matches: 7. Germline V gives CDR1 SGHRS, CDR2 YFSETQ.

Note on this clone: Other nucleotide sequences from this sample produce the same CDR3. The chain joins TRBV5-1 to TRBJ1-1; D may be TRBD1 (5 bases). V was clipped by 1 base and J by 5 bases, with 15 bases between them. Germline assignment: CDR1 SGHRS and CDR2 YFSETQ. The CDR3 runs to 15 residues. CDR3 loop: CASSLRGATWTEAFF. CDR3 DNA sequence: TGCGCCAGCAGCTTGCGCGGGGCGACTTGGACTGAAGCTTTCTTT. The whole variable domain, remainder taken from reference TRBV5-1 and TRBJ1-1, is KAGVTQTPRYLIKTRGQQVTLSCSPISGHRSVSWYQQTPGQGLQFLFEYFSETQRNKGNFPGRFSGRQFSNSRSEMNVSTLELGDSALYLCASSLRGATWTEAFFGQGTRLTVV.

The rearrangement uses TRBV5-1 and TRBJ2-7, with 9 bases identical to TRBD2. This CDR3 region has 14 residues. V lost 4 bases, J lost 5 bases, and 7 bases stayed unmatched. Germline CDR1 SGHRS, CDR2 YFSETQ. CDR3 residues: CASSPRTSVHEQYF. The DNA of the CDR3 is TGCGCCAGCAGCCCTAGGACTAGCGTCCACGAGCAGTACTTC.

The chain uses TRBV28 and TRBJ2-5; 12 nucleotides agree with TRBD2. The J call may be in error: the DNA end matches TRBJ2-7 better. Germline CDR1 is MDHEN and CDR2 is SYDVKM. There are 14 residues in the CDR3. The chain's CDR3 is CASSLTSGSFEQYF. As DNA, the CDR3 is TGTGCCAGCAGTTTGACTAGCGGGAGTTTCGAGCAGTACTTC.

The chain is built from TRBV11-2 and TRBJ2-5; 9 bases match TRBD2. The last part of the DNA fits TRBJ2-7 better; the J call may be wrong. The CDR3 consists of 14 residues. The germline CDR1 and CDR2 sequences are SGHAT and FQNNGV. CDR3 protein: CASSFGLAWHEQYF. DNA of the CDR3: TGTGCCAGCAGCTTCGGACTAGCGTGGCACGAGCAGTACTTC.

CDR3 sequence: CASSFGGTSGTYEQYF. The CDR3 DNA sequence: TGTGCCAGCAGCTTCGGGGGGACTAGCGGGACCTACGAGCAGTACTTC. V and J are TRBV7-9 and TRBJ2-7, with 13 bases matching TRBD2. This CDR3 is 16 amino acids long. V dropped 3 bases and J dropped 2; count of bases not matched to a gene: 4. The germline gives CDR1 SEHNR, CDR2 FQNEAQ (reference sequence).

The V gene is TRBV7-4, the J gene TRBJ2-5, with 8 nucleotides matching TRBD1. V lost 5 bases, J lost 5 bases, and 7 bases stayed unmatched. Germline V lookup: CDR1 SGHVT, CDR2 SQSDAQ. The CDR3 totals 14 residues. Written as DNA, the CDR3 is TGTGCCAGCAGCCCAGAGGACAGGGAGGAGACCCAGTACTTC. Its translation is CASSPEDREETQYF.

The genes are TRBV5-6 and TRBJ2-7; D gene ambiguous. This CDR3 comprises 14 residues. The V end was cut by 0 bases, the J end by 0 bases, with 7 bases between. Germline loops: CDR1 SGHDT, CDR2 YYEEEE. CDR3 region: CASSLAQHSYEQYF. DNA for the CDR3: TGTGCCAGCAGCTTGGCCCAACACTCCTACGAGCAGTACTTC.

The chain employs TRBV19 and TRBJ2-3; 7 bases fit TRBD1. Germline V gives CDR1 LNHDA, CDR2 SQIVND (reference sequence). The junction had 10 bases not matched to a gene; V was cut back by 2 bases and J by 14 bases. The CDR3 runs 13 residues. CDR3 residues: CASSITLQGTRYF. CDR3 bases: TGTGCCAGTAGTATAACCCTACAGGGGACACGGTATTTT. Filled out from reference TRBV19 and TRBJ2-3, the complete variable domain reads DGGITQSPKYLFRKEGQNVTLSCEQNLNHDAMYWYRQDPGQGLRLIYYSQIVNDFQKGDIAEGYSVSREKKESFPLTVTSAQKNPTAFYLCASSITLQGTRYFGPGTRLTVL.

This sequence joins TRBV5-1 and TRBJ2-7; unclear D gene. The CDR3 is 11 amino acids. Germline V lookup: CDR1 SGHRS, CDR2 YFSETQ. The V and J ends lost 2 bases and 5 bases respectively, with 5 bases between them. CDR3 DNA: TGCGCCAGCAGCTTTCAGGACGAGCAGTACTTC. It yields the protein CASSFQDEQYF.

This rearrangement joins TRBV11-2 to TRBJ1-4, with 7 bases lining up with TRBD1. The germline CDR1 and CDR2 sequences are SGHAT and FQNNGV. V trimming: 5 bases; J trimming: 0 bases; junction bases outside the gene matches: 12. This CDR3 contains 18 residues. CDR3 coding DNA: TGTGCCAGCAGCCACACTAAGACAGGGAAGTCAACTAATGAAAAACTGTTTTTT. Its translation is CASSHTKTGKSTNEKLFF.